A single sample is the source of the 6 T cell receptor beta chains below, sequenced in a study of T cell responses to AZD1222 COVID-19 vaccine. The repertoire was sequenced with immunoSEQ multiplex PCR; TCRdb's copy has only in-frame clones and lacks some. Found here are about 120,000 clones, about nine tenths of them singletons; the top ten hold 2% to 2.5%. The sample consisted of peripheral blood, taken 28 days after the second AZD1222 dose. The receptors shown here come from an adult who received the AZD1222 COVID-19 vaccine.

The V and J genes are TRBV4-3 and TRBJ1-6; 10 bases are a match to TRBD1. V shed 4 bases, J shed 8 bases, and the junction held 2 bases outside the gene matches. There are 14 residues in the CDR3. The germline V gene has CDR1 LGHNA and CDR2 YSLEER. In nucleotides, the CDR3 is TGCGCCAGCAGCCGGGACAGGGGTTATTCACCCCTCCACTTT. Translation gives CASSRDRGYSPLHF.

This clone was detected once. This rearrangement joins TRBV3-1 (or the pseudogene TRBV3-2) to TRBJ1-4; TRBD1 matches 7 bases. This CDR3 has 15 residues. Trimming removed 0 bases from V and 8 bases from J; junction bases left unmatched: 6. Per the germline V gene, CDR1 is LGHDT and CDR2 is YNNKEL (reference sequence). The CDR3 protein is CASSQEDRIWEKLFF. The CDR3 nucleotides read TGTGCCAGCAGCCAAGAGGACAGGATTTGGGAAAAACTGTTTTTT.

This clone was found once. V gene TRBV28 combines with J gene TRBJ2-7, with 10 bases identical to TRBD1. J lost 0 bases, V lost 5 bases, and 10 bases had no gene match. Per the germline V gene, CDR1 is MDHEN and CDR2 is SYDVKM. The length of the CDR3 is 17 residues. In nucleotides, the CDR3 is TGTGCCAGCAGTGGTCCGGGACAGGGGCGCAGCTCCTACGAGCAGTACTTC. This codes for CASSGPGQGRSSYEQYF.

The rearrangement uses TRBV10-3 and TRBJ2-7; TRBD1 matches at 8 bases. Germline V gives CDR1 ENHRY, CDR2 SYGVKD. The CDR3 covers 14 residues. V shed 1 base, J shed 7 bases, and the junction held 6 bases outside the gene matches. The CDR3: CAISEWQGAVEQYF. The CDR3 DNA follows: TGTGCCATCAGTGAGTGGCAGGGGGCGGTTGAGCAGTACTTC.

The CDR3 bases are TGTGCCAGCAGTGAGGAGGGCGGGGCTGAAGCTTTCTTT. This translates into CASSEEGGAEAFF. The rearrangement joins TRBV2 to TRBJ1-1, with no clear D. Germline V lookup: CDR1 SNHLY, CDR2 FYNNEI. CDR3 length equals 13 residues. V dropped 3 bases and J dropped 6 bases, with 11 bases sitting between them.

J is TRBJ1-2 and V is TRBV29-1; D gene ambiguous. The CDR3 loop spans 13 amino acids. Germline CDR1 and CDR2: SQVTM and ANQGSEA. V dropped 1 base and J dropped 6 bases, with 12 bases sitting between them. DNA of the CDR3: TGCAGCGTTGAAGTAGGGATGTTGGATGGCTACACCTTC. This sequence encodes CSVEVGMLDGYTF.